Many counts were recorded for the clone carrying this T cell receptor (beta chain). The sample is drawn from a study of low-dose radiotherapy and immunotherapy resistance in tumors. Across the whole study: Aspirin was taken orally at 300 mg daily by patients, and this continued for four cycles from cycle 1 day 1.

Priming of first-strand cDNA relied on TRAV- and TRBV-specific primers (covering alpha and beta chains). TCRs were amplified for approximately 21 PCR cycles with a constant-region primer and V-primer adapter. One entry per CDR3 protein, called by TCRdb with MiXCR from the reads. The sample has roughly 76,000 distinct CDR3 sequences, 15% to 20% seen once; the top ten hold 5.9%. Noted time point: before trial treatment. All eligible patients presented with advanced solid tumors that contained no tumor-infiltrating lymphocytes. Trimming took off 1 base at V and 4 bases at J, with 20 bases between the two ends. CDR1 and CDR2 (germline): MGHRA, YSYEKL. CDR3 length: 18 amino acids.

Sequencing was performed on PBMCs, taken before treatment. This chain uses TRBV4-1 with TRBJ1-3; a possible D gene is TRBD1 (6 bases). The source of this sequence is a male donor with prostate cancer. CDR3: CASSQGRDNLPPGNTIYF. Written as DNA, the CDR3 is TGCGCCAGCAGCCAAGGCCGGGACAATCTACCCCCAGGAAACACCATATATTTT.